The clone carrying this T cell receptor beta chain was seen many times. No antigen is known for it. Regarding time point: newly diagnosed GD, antithyroid drugs for less than 3 months. Construction of the TCR library relied on RNA isolated from PBMCs. All patients originated from an endocrinology department located in Xi'an, China. This sample is drawn from a study of regulatory T cells in long-lasting Graves disease. Findings and caveats of the study: Gene preferences differed: TRBV28, TRBJ1-2, TRBJ2-5 in persistent cases.

The germline V gene encodes CDR1 MNHEY and CDR2 SVGAGI. The CDR3 is made up of 16 amino acids. The junction had 6 bases not matched to a gene; V was cut back by 2 bases and J by 7 bases. Sequencing libraries for TCR beta were prepared with iRepertoire HTBI primers and Arm-PCR of CDR3 regions. TCRdb independently ran MiXCR on the multiplex PCR reads; one entry per CDR3 protein. This table has over 350,000 distinct CDR3 sequences, around 15% appearing once. These data were likewise used in another study, on T cells in Graves' hyperthyroidism and ophthalmopathy. That study adds: Patients between 18 and 65 years old had hyperthyroidism, newly diagnosed and lasting under 2 months.

The chain recombines TRBV6-5 with TRBJ2-1; 12 positions agree with TRBD2. The sequence came from a woman aged 45-65 years with Graves disease. The sample here was peripheral blood mononuclear cells (PBMCs), taken at new diagnosis, from a patient treated with antithyroid drugs. The CDR3 here is CASSYPASGRGNEQFF. The CDR3 nucleotides are TGTGCCAGCAGTTACCCCGCTAGCGGGAGGGGAAATGAGCAGTTCTTC.